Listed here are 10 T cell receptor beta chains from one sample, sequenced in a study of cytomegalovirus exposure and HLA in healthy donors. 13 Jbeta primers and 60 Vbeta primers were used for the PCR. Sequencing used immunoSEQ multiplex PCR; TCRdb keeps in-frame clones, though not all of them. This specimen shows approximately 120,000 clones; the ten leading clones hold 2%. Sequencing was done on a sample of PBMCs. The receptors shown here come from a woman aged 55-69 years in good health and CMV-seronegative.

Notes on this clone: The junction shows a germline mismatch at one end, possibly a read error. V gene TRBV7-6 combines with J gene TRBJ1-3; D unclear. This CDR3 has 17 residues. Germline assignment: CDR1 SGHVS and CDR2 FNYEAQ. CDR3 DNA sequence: TGTGCCAGCAGCTTAGAGGTGTTGGGCTTCTCTGGAAACACCATACATTTT. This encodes CASSLEVLGFSGNTIHF.

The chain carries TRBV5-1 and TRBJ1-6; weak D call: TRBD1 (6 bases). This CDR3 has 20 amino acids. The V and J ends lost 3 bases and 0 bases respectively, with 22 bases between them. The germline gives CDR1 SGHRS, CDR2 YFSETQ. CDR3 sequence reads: CASSSAEKGQYSSYNSPLHF. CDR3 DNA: TGCGCCAGCAGCTCCGCGGAGAAAGGACAGTACAGCTCCTATAATTCACCCCTCCACTTT.

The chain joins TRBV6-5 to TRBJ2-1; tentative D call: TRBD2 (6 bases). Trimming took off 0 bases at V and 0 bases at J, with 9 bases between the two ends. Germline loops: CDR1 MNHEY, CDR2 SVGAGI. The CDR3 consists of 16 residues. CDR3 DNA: TGTGCCAGCAGTTACTCGACCGGGAGCTCCTACAATGAGCAGTTCTTC. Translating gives CASSYSTGSSYNEQFF.

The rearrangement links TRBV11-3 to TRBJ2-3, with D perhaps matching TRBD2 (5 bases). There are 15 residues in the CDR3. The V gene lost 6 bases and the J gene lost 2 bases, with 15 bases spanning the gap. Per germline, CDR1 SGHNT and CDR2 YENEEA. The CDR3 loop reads CASSSRYGVTDTQYF. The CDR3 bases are TGTGCCAGCAGTTCTCGGTACGGGGTCACAGATACGCAGTATTTT.

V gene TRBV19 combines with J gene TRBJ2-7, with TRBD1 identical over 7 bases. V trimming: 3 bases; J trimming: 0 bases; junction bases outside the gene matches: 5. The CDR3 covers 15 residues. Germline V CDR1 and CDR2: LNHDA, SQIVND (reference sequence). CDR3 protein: CASSIRDSASYEQYF. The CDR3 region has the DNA TGTGCCAGTAGTATCCGGGACAGTGCCTCCTACGAGCAGTACTTC.

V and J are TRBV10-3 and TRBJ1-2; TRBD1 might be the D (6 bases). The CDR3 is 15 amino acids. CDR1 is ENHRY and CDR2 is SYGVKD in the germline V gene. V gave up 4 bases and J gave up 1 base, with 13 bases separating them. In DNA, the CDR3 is TGTGCCATCAGTGGAGGGGGGGCAGGTAACTATGGCTACACCTTC. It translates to CAISGGGAGNYGYTF.

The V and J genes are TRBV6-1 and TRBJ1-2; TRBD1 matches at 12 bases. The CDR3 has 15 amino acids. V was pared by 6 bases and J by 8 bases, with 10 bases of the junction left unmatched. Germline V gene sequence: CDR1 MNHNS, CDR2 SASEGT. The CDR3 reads CASRAGTGGAEGYTF. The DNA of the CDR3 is TGTGCCAGCAGAGCTGGGACAGGGGGCGCGGAAGGCTACACCTTC.

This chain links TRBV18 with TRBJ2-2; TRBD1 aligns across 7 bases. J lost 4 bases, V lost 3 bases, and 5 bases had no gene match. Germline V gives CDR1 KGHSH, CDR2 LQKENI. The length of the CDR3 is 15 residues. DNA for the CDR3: TGTGCCAGCTCACCTAGGGGGCTGACCACCGGGGAGCTGTTTTTT. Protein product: CASSPRGLTTGELFF.

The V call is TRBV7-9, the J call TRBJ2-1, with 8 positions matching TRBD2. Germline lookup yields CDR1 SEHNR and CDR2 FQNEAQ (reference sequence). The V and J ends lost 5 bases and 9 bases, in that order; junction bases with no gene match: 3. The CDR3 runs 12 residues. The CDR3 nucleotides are TGTGCCAGCAGCACCGGGGGGGGTGAGCAGTTCTTC. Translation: CASSTGGGEQFF. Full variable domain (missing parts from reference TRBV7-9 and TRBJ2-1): DTGVSQNPRHKITKRGQNVTFRCDPISEHNRLYWYRQTLGQGPEFLTYFQNEAQLEKSRLLSDRFSAERPKGSFSTLEIQRTEQGDSAMYLCASSTGGGEQFFGPGTRLTVL.

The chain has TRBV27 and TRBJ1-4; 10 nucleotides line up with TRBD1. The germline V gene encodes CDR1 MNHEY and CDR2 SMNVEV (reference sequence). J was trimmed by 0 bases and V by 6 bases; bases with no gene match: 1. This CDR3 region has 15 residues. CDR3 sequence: CASRDRGATNEKLFF. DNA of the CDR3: TGTGCCAGCAGGGACAGGGGGGCAACTAATGAAAAACTGTTTTTT.